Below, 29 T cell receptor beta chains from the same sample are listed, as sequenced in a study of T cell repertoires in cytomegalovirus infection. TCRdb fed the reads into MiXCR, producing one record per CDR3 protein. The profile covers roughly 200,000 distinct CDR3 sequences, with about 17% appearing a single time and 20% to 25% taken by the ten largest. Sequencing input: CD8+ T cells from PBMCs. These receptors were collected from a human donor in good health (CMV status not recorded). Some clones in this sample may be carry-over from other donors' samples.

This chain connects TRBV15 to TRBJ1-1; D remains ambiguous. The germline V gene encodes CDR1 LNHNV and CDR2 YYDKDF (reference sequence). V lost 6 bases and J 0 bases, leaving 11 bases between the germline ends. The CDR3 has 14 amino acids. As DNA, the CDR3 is TGTGCCACCAGACGAGAGAGGGTGAACACTGAAGCTTTCTTT. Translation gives CATRRERVNTEAFF.

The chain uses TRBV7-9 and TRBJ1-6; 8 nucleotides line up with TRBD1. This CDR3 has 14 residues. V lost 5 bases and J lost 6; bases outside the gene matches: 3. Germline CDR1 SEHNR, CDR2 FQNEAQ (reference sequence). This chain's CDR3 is CASSDGQGNSPLHF. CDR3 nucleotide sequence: TGTGCCAGCAGCGACGGACAGGGTAATTCACCCCTCCACTTT.

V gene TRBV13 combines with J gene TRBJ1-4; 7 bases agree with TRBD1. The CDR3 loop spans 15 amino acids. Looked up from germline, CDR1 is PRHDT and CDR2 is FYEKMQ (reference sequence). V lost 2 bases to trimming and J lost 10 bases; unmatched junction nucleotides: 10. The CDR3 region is CASSLFQGVNGKLFF. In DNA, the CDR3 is TGTGCCAGCAGCTTATTCCAGGGGGTAAACGGAAAACTGTTTTTT.

The CDR3 is CASSTGLEAFF. As DNA, the CDR3 is TGTGCCAGCAGTACCGGGCTAGAAGCTTTCTTT. This chain joins TRBV28 and TRBJ1-1; D uncertain. The CDR3 contains 11 residues. CDR1 and CDR2 from the germline V gene are MDHEN and SYDVKM. V lost 5 bases, J lost 8 bases, and 9 bases lay in between.

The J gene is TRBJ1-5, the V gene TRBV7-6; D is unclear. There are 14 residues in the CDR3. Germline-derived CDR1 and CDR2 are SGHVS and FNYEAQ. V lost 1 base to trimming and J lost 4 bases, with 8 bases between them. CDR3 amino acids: CASSLGHTNQPQHF. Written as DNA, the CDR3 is TGTGCCAGCAGCTTAGGACACACTAATCAGCCCCAGCATTTT.

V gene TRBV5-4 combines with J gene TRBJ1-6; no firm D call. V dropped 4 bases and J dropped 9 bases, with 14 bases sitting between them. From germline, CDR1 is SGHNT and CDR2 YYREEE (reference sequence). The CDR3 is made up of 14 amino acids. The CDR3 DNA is TGTGCCAGCAGCACCGGGGAATTAGTTTCACCCCTCCACTTT. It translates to CASSTGELVSPLHF.

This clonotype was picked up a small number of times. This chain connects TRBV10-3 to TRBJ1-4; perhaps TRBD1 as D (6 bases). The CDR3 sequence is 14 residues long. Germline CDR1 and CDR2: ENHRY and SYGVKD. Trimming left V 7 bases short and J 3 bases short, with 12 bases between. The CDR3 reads CAITSGVPNEKLFF. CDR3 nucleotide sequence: TGTGCCATCACTTCAGGGGTTCCTAATGAAAAACTGTTTTTT.

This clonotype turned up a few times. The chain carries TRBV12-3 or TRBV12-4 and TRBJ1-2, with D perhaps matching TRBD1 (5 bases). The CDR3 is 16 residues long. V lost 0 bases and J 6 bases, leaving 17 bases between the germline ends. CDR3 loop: CASSLAGASGGNGYTF. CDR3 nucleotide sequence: TGTGCCAGCAGTTTAGCGGGAGCGTCCGGGGGGAATGGCTACACCTTC.

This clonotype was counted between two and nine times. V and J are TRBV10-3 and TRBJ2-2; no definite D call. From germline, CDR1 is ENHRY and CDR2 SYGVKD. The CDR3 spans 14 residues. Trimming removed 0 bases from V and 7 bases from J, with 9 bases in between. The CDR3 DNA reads TGTGCCATCAGTGAGTCAAAAGGAATCGGGGAGCTGTTTTTT. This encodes CAISESKGIGELFF.

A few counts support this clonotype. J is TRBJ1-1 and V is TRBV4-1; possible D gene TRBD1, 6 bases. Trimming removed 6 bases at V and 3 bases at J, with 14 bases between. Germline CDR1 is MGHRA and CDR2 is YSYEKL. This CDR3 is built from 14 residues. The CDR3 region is CASRGTGSYTEAFF. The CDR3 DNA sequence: TGCGCCAGCAGAGGCACAGGGTCCTACACTGAAGCTTTCTTT.

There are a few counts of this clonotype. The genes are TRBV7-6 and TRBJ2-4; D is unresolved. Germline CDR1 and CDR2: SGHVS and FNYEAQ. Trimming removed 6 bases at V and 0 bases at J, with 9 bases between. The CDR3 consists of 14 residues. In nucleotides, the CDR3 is TGTGCCAGCAGTCCGAGTCTAGCCAAAAACATTCAGTACTTC. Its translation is CASSPSLAKNIQYF.

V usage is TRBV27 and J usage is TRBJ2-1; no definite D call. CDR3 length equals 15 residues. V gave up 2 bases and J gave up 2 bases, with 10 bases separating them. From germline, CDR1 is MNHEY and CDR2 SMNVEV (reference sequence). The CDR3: CASSLIQVAYNEQFF. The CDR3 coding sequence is TGTGCCAGCAGTTTAATCCAGGTCGCCTACAATGAGCAGTTCTTC.

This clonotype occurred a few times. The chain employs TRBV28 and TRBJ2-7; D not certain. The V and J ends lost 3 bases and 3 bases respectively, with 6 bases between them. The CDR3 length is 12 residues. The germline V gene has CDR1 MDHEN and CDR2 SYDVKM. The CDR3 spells CASSFLLYEQYF. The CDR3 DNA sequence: TGTGCCAGCAGTTTCCTTCTCTACGAGCAGTACTTC.

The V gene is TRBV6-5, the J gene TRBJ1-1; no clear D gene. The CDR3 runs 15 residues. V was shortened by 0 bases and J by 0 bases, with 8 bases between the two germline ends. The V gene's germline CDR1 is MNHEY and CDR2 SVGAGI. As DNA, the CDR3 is TGTGCCAGCAGTTACTCGGTCGGCCTGAACACTGAAGCTTTCTTT. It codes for CASSYSVGLNTEAFF.

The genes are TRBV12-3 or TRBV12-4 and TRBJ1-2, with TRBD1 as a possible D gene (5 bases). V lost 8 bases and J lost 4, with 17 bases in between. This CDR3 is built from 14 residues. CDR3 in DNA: TGTGCCAGCGACGGAAGTGGGGGTAGCTATGGCTACACCTTC. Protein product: CASDGSGGSYGYTF.

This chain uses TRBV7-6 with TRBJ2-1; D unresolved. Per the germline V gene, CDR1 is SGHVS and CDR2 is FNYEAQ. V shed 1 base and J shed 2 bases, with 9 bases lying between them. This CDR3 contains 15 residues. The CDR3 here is CASSLEHPPYNEQFF. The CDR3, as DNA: TGTGCCAGCAGCTTAGAACATCCTCCCTACAATGAGCAGTTCTTC.

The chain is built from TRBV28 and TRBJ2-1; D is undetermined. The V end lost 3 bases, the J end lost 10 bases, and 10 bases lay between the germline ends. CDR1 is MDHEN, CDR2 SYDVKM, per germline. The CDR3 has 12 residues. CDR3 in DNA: TGTGCCAGCAGTTTTCAACAACAGGAGCAGTTCTTC. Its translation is CASSFQQQEQFF.

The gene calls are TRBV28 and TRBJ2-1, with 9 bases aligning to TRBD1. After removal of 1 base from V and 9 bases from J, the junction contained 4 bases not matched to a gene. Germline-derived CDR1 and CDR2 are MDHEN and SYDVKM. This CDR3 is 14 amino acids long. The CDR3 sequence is CASSLFGTGFEQFF. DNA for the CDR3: TGTGCCAGCAGTTTATTCGGGACAGGGTTTGAGCAGTTCTTC.

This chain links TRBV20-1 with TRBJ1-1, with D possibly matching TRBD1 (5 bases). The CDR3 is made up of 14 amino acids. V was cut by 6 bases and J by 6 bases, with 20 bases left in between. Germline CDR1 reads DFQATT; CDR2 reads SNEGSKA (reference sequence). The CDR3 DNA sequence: TGCAGTGCCCCCGAGGGAGGTGGGGACCCTGAAGCTTTCTTT. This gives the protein CSAPEGGGDPEAFF.

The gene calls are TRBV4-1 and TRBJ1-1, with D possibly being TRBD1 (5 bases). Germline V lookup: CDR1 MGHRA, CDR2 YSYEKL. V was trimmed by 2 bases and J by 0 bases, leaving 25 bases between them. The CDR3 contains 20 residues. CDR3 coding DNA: TGCGCCAGCAGCCAACCTTGGGGTGGGGGGTCGGAAAATTTGAACACTGAAGCTTTCTTT. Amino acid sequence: CASSQPWGGGSENLNTEAFF.

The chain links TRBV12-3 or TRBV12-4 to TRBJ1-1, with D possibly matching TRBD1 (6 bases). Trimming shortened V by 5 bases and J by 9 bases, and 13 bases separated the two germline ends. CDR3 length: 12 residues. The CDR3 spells CASSNWGDKAFF. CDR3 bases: TGTGCCAGCAGTAACTGGGGGGACAAAGCTTTCTTT.

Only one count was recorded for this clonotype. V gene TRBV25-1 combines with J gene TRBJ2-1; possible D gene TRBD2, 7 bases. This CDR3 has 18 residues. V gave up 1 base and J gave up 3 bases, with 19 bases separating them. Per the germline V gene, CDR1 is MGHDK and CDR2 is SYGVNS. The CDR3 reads CASSELGAGHLDYNEQFF. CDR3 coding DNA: TGTGCCAGCAGTGAATTGGGAGCGGGACATCTCGACTACAATGAGCAGTTCTTC.

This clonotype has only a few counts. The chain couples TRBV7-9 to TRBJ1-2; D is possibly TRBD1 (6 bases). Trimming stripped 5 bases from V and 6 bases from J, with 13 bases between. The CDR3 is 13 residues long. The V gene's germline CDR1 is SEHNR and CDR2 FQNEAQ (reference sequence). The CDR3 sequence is CASSQWTANGYTF. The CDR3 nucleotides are TGTGCCAGCAGCCAATGGACAGCTAATGGCTACACCTTC.

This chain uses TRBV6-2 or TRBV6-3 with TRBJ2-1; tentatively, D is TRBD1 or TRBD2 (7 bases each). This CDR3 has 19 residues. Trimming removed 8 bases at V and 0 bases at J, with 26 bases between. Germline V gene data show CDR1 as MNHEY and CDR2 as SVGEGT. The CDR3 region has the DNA TGTGCCAGCGGCTTAGTGGGAGGGGGCCCAGACGCCTCCTACAATGAGCAGTTCTTC. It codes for CASGLVGGGPDASYNEQFF.

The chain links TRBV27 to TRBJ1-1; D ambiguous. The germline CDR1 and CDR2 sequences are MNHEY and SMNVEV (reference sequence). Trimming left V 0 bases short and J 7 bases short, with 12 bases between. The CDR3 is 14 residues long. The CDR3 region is CASSLSRAEDEAFF. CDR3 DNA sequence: TGTGCCAGCAGTTTATCGAGGGCGGAAGATGAAGCTTTCTTT.

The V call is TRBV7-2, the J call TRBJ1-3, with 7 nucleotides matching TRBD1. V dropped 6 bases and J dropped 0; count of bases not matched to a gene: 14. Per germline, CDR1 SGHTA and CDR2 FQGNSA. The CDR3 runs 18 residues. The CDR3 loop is CASSNRGLQFLSGNTIYF. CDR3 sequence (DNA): TGTGCCAGCAGTAACAGGGGCCTACAGTTCCTCTCTGGAAACACCATATATTTT.

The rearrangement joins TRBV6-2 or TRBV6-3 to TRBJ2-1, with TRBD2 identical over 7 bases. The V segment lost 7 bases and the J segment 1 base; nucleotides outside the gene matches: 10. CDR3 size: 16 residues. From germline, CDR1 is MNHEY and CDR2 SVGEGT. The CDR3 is CASTIFAGVSYNEQFF. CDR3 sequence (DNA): TGTGCCAGCACCATATTTGCGGGGGTTTCCTACAATGAGCAGTTCTTC.

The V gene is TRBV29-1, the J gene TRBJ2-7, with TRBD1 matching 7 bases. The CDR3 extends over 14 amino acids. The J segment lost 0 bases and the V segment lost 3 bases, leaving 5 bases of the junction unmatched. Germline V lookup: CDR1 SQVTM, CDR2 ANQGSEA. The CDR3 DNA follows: TGCAGCGTTGACCTGACAGGGAACTCCTACGAGCAGTACTTC. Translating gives CSVDLTGNSYEQYF.

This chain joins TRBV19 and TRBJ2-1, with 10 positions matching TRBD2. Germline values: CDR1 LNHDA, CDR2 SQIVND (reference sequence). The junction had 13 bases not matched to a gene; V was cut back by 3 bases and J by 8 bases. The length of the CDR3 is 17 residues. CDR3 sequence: CASSILAGTSAFDEQFF. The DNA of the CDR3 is TGTGCCAGTAGTATTCTGGCCGGGACTAGCGCCTTCGATGAGCAGTTCTTC.